The sequence of this TCR beta chain was determined in a study of shared clonotypes between healthy human individuals. About the study: Each donor contributed plates that comprised three CD4 naive, three CD4 memory, two CD8 naive and one CD8 memory.

As regards this clone: Its target is unknown.

CDR1 is SGHVS and CDR2 is FNYEAQ in the germline V gene. The CDR3 has 14 amino acids. After removal of 2 bases from V and 9 bases from J, the junction contained 3 bases not matched to a gene. Study processing details: Filtering differed since immunoSEQ provided only junctions, with no quality scores. Clones were sequenced by immunoSEQ multiplex PCR, and TCRdb holds only the in-frame ones, with some missing. V, J and clone size derive from that table, while D and trimming were established from the DNA sequence. This table has millions of clones, roughly 91% appearing once. Findings of the study overall: Naive CD4 clonotype sharing across a handful of donors was 4.5% to 6%. Naive subsets usually exceeded memory subsets in estimated richness.

Only CD45RO-negative cells positively selected for CCR7 counted as naive CD8 cells, so terminally differentiated effector memory CD45RA+ cells were excluded. The TCR was taken from a man aged 18 to 29 in good health. Some clones in this sample may be carry-over from other donors' samples. Sequencing used naive CD8+ T cells from PBMCs. The rearrangement links TRBV7-6 to TRBJ2-2; 10 nucleotides agree with TRBD1. CDR3 sequence (DNA): TGTGCCAGCAGCTTAAGACAGGGGGCTAGGGAGCTGTTTTTT. This codes for CASSLRQGARELFF.